This T cell receptor beta chain was observed in a study of blood T cells in healthy people across ages. Findings of the study overall: Strong correlation existed between TCR beta diversity and naive T cell percentage. The study could not conclusively compare naive and antigen-experienced cells, given its unsorted PBMCs. The study found more naive CD4+ cells and higher diversity in long-lived than aged donors.

The CDR3 contains 16 residues. V lost 6 bases and J lost 7; bases outside the gene matches: 11. Germline CDR1 reads MDHEN; CDR2 reads SYDVKM. Notes on this clonotype: Its target is unknown.

Combining a sample-barcoded 5' primer with a J-beta primer mix, a second PCR ran for roughly 7 to 11 cycles. TCRdb itself ran the 5' RACE reads through MiXCR, one entry per CDR3 protein. Here the sample spans fewer than 900,000 distinct CDR3 sequences, more than 40% being singletons. Material for sequencing was blood. This chain uses TRBV28 with TRBJ1-5; 11 nucleotides agree with TRBD1. The receptor was isolated from a woman in her fifties or sixties in good health. Here the CDR3 reads CASRWTGGTKGQPQHF. The CDR3 DNA reads TGTGCCAGCAGATGGACAGGGGGCACTAAGGGCCAGCCCCAGCATTTT.